The clone carrying this T cell receptor (beta chain) showed up just a few times. The antigen is unknown. Primers included in the PCR were 60 Vbeta and 13 Jbeta primers. Assay used: immunoSEQ multiplex PCR; TCRdb lists only in-frame clones, some missing. Found here are 110,000 or so clones, over 70% of them singletons; the top ten hold roughly 4.2%. The record originates from a study of cytomegalovirus exposure and HLA in healthy donors. Findings and limits, study-wide: Later, TCR association rates were found to vary by HLA locus, highest for DRB1 and lowest for HLA-C. Published work reported that the classifier diagnosed cytomegalovirus status with high specificity and sensitivity. Later findings reportedly placed an Asian-associated ancestry cluster below the roughly 660-donor mean for N-insertions.

Trimming cost V 4 bases and J 2 bases, with 16 bases left between them. The CDR3 totals 16 residues. CDR1 is MNHNS and CDR2 is SASEGT in the germline V gene. Healthy people donating bone marrow made up the donors. The chain carries TRBV6-1 and TRBJ2-3; D is unclear. Sequencing was performed on PBMCs. This receptor was identified in a woman aged 40-49 years in good health and CMV-seropositive. The chain's CDR3 is CASSGLGVGYTDTQYF. The CDR3 nucleotides read TGTGCCAGCAGTGGGTTAGGAGTAGGCTACACAGATACGCAGTATTTT.